A few counts support the clone carrying this TCR beta chain. This sample is part of a study of T cells in localized non-small cell lung cancer. Profiled with immunoSEQ multiplex PCR; TCRdb holds only in-frame clones, not every one. In the table there are some 19,000 clones, around 90% of which are singletons. V shed 5 bases and J 6 bases; nucleotides not matched to a gene: 10. The CDR3 is 15 residues long. Germline V CDR1 and CDR2: SGHTA, FQGNSA. The receptor's source is a male donor aged 60 or older with stage I squamous cell lung carcinoma. V is TRBV7-2 and J is TRBJ1-5; 7 nucleotides agree with TRBD1. The specimen was peripheral blood, collected before any cancer treatment. The CDR3 here is CASSVTGEVGQPQHF. Here the CDR3 DNA reads TGTGCCAGCAGCGTCACAGGGGAAGTGGGTCAGCCCCAGCATTTT. The whole variable domain, remainder taken from reference TRBV7-2 and TRBJ1-5, is GAGVSQSPSNKVTEKGKDVELRCDPISGHTALYWYRQSLGQGLEFLIYFQGNSAPDKSGLPSDRFSAERTGGSVSTLTIQRTQQEDSAVYLCASSVTGEVGQPQHFGDGTRLSIL.